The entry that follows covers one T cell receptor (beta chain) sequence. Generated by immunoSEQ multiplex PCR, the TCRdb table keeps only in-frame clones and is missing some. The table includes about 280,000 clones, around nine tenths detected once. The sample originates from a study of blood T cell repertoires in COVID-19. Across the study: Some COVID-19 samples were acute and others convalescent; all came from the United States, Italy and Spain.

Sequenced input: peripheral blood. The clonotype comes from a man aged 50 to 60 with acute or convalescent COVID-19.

This CDR3 is CASSFDRTGNTIYF. CDR3 bases: TGTGCCAGCAGCTTCGACAGAACTGGAAACACCATATATTTT. The chain has TRBV6-5 and TRBJ1-3; possibly TRBD1 for D (5 bases). This CDR3 spans 14 amino acids. The germline CDR1 and CDR2 sequences are MNHEY and SVGAGI. Between the trimmed V and J ends, which lost 6 bases and 2 bases, there was a span of 11 bases.